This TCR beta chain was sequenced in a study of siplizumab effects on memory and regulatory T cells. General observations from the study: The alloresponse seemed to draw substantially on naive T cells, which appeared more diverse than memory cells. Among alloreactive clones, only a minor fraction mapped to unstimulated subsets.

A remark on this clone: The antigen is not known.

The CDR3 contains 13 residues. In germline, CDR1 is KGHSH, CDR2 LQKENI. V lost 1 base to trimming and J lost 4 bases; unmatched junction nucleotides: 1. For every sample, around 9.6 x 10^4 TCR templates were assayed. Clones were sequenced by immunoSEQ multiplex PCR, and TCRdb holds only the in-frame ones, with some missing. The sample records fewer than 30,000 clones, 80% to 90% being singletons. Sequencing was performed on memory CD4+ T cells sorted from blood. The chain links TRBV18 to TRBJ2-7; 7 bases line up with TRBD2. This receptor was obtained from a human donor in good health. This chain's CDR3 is CASSPRGGYEQYF. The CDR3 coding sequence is TGTGCCAGCTCACCACGGGGGGGATACGAGCAGTACTTC.